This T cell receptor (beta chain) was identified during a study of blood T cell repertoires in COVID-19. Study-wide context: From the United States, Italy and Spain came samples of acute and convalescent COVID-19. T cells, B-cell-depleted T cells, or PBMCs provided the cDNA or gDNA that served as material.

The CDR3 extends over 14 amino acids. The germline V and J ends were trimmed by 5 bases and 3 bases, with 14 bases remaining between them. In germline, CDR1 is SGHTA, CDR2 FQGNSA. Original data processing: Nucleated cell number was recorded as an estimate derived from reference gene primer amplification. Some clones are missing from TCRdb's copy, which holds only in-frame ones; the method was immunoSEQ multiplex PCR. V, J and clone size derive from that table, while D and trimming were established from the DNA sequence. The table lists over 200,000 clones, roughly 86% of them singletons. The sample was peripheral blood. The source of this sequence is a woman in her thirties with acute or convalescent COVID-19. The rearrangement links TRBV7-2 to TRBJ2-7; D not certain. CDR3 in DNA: TGTGCCAGCAGCCCTACGACCAGACTCTACGAGCAGTACTTC. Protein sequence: CASSPTTRLYEQYF.